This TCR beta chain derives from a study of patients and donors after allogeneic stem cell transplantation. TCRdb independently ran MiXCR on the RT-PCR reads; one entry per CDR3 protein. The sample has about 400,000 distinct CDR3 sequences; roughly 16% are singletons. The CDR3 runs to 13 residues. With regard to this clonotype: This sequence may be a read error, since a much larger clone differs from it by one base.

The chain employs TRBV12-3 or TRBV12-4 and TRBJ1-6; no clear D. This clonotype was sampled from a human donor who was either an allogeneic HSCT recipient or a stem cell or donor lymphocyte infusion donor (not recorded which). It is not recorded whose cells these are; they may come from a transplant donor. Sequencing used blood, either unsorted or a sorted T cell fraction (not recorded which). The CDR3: CACSLGWKSPLHF. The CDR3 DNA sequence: TGTGCCTGCAGTTTAGGTTGGAAATCACCCCTCCACTTT.